This TCR beta chain is drawn from a study of cytomegalovirus exposure and HLA in healthy donors. Study results and limitations: A later analysis found TCR association rates differed by HLA locus, highest for DRB1 and lowest for HLA-C. An ancestry cluster, one associated with Asian ancestry, reportedly showed fewer N-insertions than the approximately 670-donor mean in a later analysis. Among TCR beta chains of equal frequency, HLA-associated ones were more clonally expanded in a later analysis.

Concerning this clone itself: The antigen remains unidentified.

Researchers ran the PCR with 60 Vbeta and 13 Jbeta primers. The data were produced by immunoSEQ multiplex PCR, yet TCRdb's version contains in-frame clones alone and is incomplete. The sample lists 90,000 to 120,000 clones, approximately 80% occurring once. This sequence was found in a woman aged 18-29 years in good health and CMV-seronegative. The sequenced material came from PBMCs.

As DNA, the CDR3 is TGTGCCAGCATGCAGGGGGCCCACAATGAGCAGTTCTTC. Protein: CASMQGAHNEQFF. V and J are TRBV6-1 and TRBJ2-1; 8 nucleotides match TRBD1. Germline CDR1 and CDR2: MNHNS and SASEGT. Germline trimming cut 7 bases from V and 5 bases from J; bases unmatched to any gene: 4. The CDR3 loop spans 13 amino acids.